Shown below are 21 T cell receptor beta chains from a single sample sequenced in a study of CD8 T cells in Susac syndrome. RNA amounts of about 0.5 to 1 ug underwent reverse transcription with random hexamers. TCRdb re-called the immunoSEQ multiplex PCR reads with MiXCR, one entry per CDR3 protein. This table holds 150,000 or so distinct CDR3 sequences, around 94% found once. Sequences were obtained from CD4+ T cells from PBMCs. The receptors shown here come from a human donor with multiple sclerosis.

The CDR3 coding sequence is TGTGCCAGCAGTCAGGGACTAGCGGGGAACACAGATACGCAGTATTTT. Its translation: CASSQGLAGNTDTQYF. The rearrangement links TRBV6-2 or TRBV6-3 to TRBJ2-3, with TRBD2 identical over 13 bases. Germline values: CDR1 MNHEY, CDR2 SVGEGT. The V segment lost 5 bases and the J segment 2 bases; nucleotides outside the gene matches: 4. The CDR3 is made up of 16 amino acids.

The chain joins TRBV11-1 to TRBJ2-2; D assignment may be TRBD1 or TRBD2 (5 bases each). Deletions cut 0 bases from V and 5 bases from J, with 28 bases between. Germline assignment: CDR1 SGHAT and CDR2 FQDESV (reference sequence). The CDR3 spans 21 residues. CDR3 sequence (DNA): TGTGCCAGCAGCTTAGCCCCTAGCAGGCCGATTGGACAAGAACAGACCGGGGAGCTGTTTTTT. Its translation is CASSLAPSRPIGQEQTGELFF.

The CDR3 region is CASRFLGNNEQFF. The DNA for the CDR3 is TGTGCCAGCAGGTTCCTAGGAAACAATGAGCAGTTCTTC. This chain connects TRBV3-1 to TRBJ2-1; unclear D gene. This CDR3 has 13 residues. CDR1 is LGHDT, CDR2 YNNKEL, per germline (reference sequence). With 6 bases removed from V and 5 bases from J, the gap between germline ends came to 11 bases.

The chain is built from TRBV4-3 and TRBJ2-4, with a possible D match to TRBD2 (6 bases). This CDR3 region has 14 residues. Per germline, CDR1 LGHNA and CDR2 YSLEER. V lost 1 base, J lost 7 bases, and 11 bases lay in between. The CDR3 here is CASSQGGGGNIQYF. The CDR3 coding sequence is TGCGCCAGCAGCCAAGGTGGTGGGGGGAACATTCAGTACTTC.

The gene calls are TRBV19 and TRBJ2-5; 13 bases match TRBD2. The CDR3 runs to 14 residues. Unmatched junction bases numbered 5, after V lost 6 bases and J lost 7 bases. Germline V gene data show CDR1 as LNHDA and CDR2 as SQIVND (reference sequence). The CDR3 loop is CASSTSGRAGTQYF. In nucleotides, the CDR3 is TGTGCCAGTAGCACTAGCGGGAGGGCCGGGACCCAGTACTTC.

V usage is TRBV29-1 and J usage is TRBJ2-4; no firm D call. The CDR3 covers 13 residues. Deletions cut 7 bases from V and 9 bases from J, with 19 bases between. The V gene's germline CDR1 is SQVTM and CDR2 ANQGSEA. CDR3 loop: CSANGKVSGIQYF. CDR3 DNA sequence: TGCAGCGCCAACGGCAAGGTTTCGGGCATTCAGTACTTC.

V gene TRBV20-1 combines with J gene TRBJ2-6; a possible D gene is TRBD2 (6 bases). Germline V CDR1 and CDR2: DFQATT, SNEGSKA (reference sequence). V shed 6 bases and J shed 3 bases, with 21 bases lying between them. The CDR3 runs to 17 residues. CDR3 nucleotide sequence: TGCAGTGCCCCGGTCTTCGGCGGGGTGGGTGGGGCCAACGTCCTGACTTTC. As protein: CSAPVFGGVGGANVLTF.

The chain recombines TRBV13 with TRBJ2-3; a weak D match, TRBD2 (6 bases). The V end was cut by 4 bases, the J end by 3 bases, with 23 bases between. Germline V gene data show CDR1 as PRHDT and CDR2 as FYEKMQ (reference sequence). This CDR3 is built from 18 residues. The CDR3: CASSYQSLRRGRTDTQYF. In nucleotides, the CDR3 is TGTGCCAGCAGCTACCAGTCCCTCAGGCGGGGCAGGACAGATACGCAGTATTTT.

The rearrangement joins TRBV9 to TRBJ2-5, with 11 bases identical to TRBD2. Germline CDR1 reads SGDLS; CDR2 reads YYNGEE. The V gene end was trimmed by 0 bases and the J gene end by 5 bases; junction bases not matched to a gene: 6. CDR3 length: 16 residues. The CDR3 spells CASSVELAGAWETQYF. The CDR3 DNA sequence: TGTGCCAGCAGCGTAGAACTAGCGGGAGCTTGGGAGACCCAGTACTTC.

This rearrangement joins TRBV15 to TRBJ1-1; D not certain. CDR1 is LNHNV, CDR2 YYDKDF, per germline (reference sequence). The ends were cut back, 3 bases at V and 4 bases at J, with 9 bases in the middle. The CDR3 consists of 13 residues. CDR3 residues: CATSSFTVTEAFF. CDR3 sequence (DNA): TGTGCCACCAGCAGTTTTACTGTCACTGAAGCTTTCTTT. Based on the CDR3 plus reference TRBV15 and TRBJ1-1, the full variable domain is DAMVIQNPRYQVTQFGKPVTLSCSQTLNHNVMYWYQQKSSQAPKLLFHYYDKDFNNEADTPDNFQSRRPNTSFCFLDIRSPGLGDTAMYLCATSSFTVTEAFFGQGTRLTVV.

In its sample, this clonotype was seen once. The CDR3 sequence is CASSLGYGVTDTQYF. CDR3 DNA: TGTGCCAGCAGCTTGGGTTACGGGGTCACAGATACGCAGTATTTT. The chain employs TRBV5-8 and TRBJ2-3; D is possibly TRBD2 (5 bases). The CDR3 sequence is 15 residues long. Germline values: CDR1 SGHTS, CDR2 YDEGEE. The ends were cut back, 0 bases at V and 2 bases at J, with 10 bases in the middle.

The chain is built from TRBV20-1 and TRBJ1-4, with 7 bases identical to TRBD1. V shed 5 bases and J 8 bases; nucleotides not matched to a gene: 5. This CDR3 region has 12 residues. CDR1 is DFQATT and CDR2 is SNEGSKA in the germline V gene (reference sequence). The CDR3 loop is CSAQTGKEKLFF. CDR3 coding DNA: TGCAGTGCTCAGACAGGGAAGGAAAAACTGTTTTTT.

This clonotype was seen a single time. The gene calls are TRBV7-2 and TRBJ2-1, with D uncertain. Trimming removed 5 bases from V and 9 bases from J, with 14 bases in between. The CDR3 has 13 residues. In germline, CDR1 is SGHTA, CDR2 FQGNSA. Written as DNA, the CDR3 is TGTGCCAGCAGCCCTTTTCGGGTCCCTGAGCAGTTCTTC. It is translated as CASSPFRVPEQFF.

V is TRBV21-1 and J is TRBJ1-1; the table calls TRBD1, which could not be checked here. TRBV21-1 is designated a pseudogene. The CDR3 is 14 residues long. This CDR3 reads CAKRTGAPNTEAFF. The CDR3 coding sequence is TGTGCCAAACGGACAGGAGCGCCGAACACTGAAGCTTTCTTT.

The chain links TRBV6-6 to TRBJ1-1; D perhaps matches TRBD1 (6 bases). Trimming pared 5 bases from V and 1 base from J, leaving 14 bases between. Looked up from germline, CDR1 is MNHNY and CDR2 is SVGAGI (reference sequence). CDR3 length equals 15 residues. In DNA form, the CDR3 reads TGTGCCAGCAGTCTAGGGGGTTTGGGGAACACTGAAGCTTTCTTT. Its translation is CASSLGGLGNTEAFF.

The CDR3 nucleotides are TGTGCCTGGAGGGTAGGACTAGCGGGAGTGGAATCACCCGGGGAGCTGTTTTTT. This codes for CAWRVGLAGVESPGELFF. The V call is TRBV30, the J call TRBJ2-2; 13 bases fit TRBD2. The germline V gene has CDR1 GTSNPN and CDR2 SVGIG (reference sequence). There are 18 residues in the CDR3. The ends lost 3 bases at V and 6 bases at J; junction bases unmatched: 13.

The J gene is TRBJ2-3, the V gene TRBV29-1, with D perhaps TRBD1 (7 bases). V shed 5 bases and J shed 6 bases, with 21 bases lying between them. CDR3 length: 15 amino acids. The germline V gene has CDR1 SQVTM and CDR2 ANQGSEA. The DNA of the CDR3 is TGCAGCGTTCCTCTAGGGGGAGGCAGGGGGGATACGCAGTATTTT. Protein sequence: CSVPLGGGRGDTQYF.

The chain uses TRBV12-3 or TRBV12-4 and TRBJ2-7, with 7 nucleotides matching TRBD1. This CDR3 is built from 11 residues. V dropped 6 bases and J dropped 4; count of bases not matched to a gene: 0. The CDR3 DNA reads TGTGCCAGCAGGACAGGGTACGAGCAGTACTTC. The encoded protein is CASRTGYEQYF.

The chain links TRBV6-2 or TRBV6-3 to TRBJ1-1; D is uncertain. The CDR3 is made up of 16 amino acids. The germline gives CDR1 MNHEY, CDR2 SVGEGT. The V gene lost 0 bases and the J gene lost 5 bases, with 16 bases spanning the gap. The DNA of the CDR3 is TGTGCCAGCAGTTACTCGAAGGTGGTGAGGAGGACTGAAGCTTTCTTT. Translation gives CASSYSKVVRRTEAFF.

The chain links TRBV27 to TRBJ2-2; no firm D call. There are 12 residues in the CDR3. The germline V gene encodes CDR1 MNHEY and CDR2 SMNVEV (reference sequence). The CDR3, as DNA: TGTGCGATTTCGAGGTTCGCGGGGGAGCTGTTTTTT. This encodes CAISRFAGELFF.

The J gene is TRBJ2-1, the V gene TRBV30, with no clear D. The germline gives CDR1 GTSNPN, CDR2 SVGIG (reference sequence). Trimming shortened V by 4 bases and J by 9 bases, and 19 bases separated the two germline ends. This CDR3 spans 14 amino acids. The CDR3 DNA follows: TGTGCCTGGAAGGTCGTCAGGTGGGTGGGTGAGCAGTTCTTC. Its protein product is CAWKVVRWVGEQFF.